Listed below are T cell receptor beta chains from one sample, sequenced in a study of shared clonotypes between healthy human individuals. Here immunoSEQ multiplex PCR was the method, and the copy in TCRdb shows in-frame clones only, minus some. The table shows under 750,000 clones, with approximately 77% occurring only once. Specimen: memory CD4+ T cells sorted from blood. The receptors shown here come from a woman in her 30s in good health. Each CDR3 is given with its conserved first and last residue. D genes are given only for firm matches. Clone sizes are given selectively: once, few, many, or a class where the clone is expanded.

v_gene	j_gene	d_gene	abundance	CDR3aa	CDR3nt
TRBV27	TRBJ2-7	TRBD1	few	CASSATGVSSYEQYF	TGTGCCAGCAGTGCGACAGGGGTATCCAGCTACGAGCAGTACTTC
TRBV11-3	TRBJ2-6	.	.	CASSPGLTRGSGANVLTF	TGTGCCAGCAGCCCGGGCCTTACAAGGGGCTCTGGGGCCAACGTCCTGACTTTC
TRBV19	TRBJ1-5	.	.	CASSPDTGGGPQHF	TGTGCCAGTAGTCCGGATACCGGAGGGGGGCCCCAGCATTTT
TRBV11-1	TRBJ1-2	.	.	CASSLTDLNYGYTF	TGTGCCAGCAGCTTAACAGACCTCAACTATGGCTACACCTTC
TRBV6-1	TRBJ1-5	.	.	CASSEALPIGQPQHF	TGTGCCAGCAGTGAAGCGCTTCCTATTGGGCAGCCCCAGCATTTT
TRBV30	TRBJ2-3	.	few	CAWRGRGDTQYF	TGTGCCTGGAGGGGTCGGGGGGATACGCAGTATTTT
TRBV19	TRBJ1-2	.	many	CASSIGRRVNYGYTF	TGTGCCAGTAGTATTGGCAGGCGGGTTAACTATGGCTACACCTTC
TRBV7-2	TRBJ2-1	TRBD2	.	CASSSRLARNEQFF	TGTGCCAGCAGCTCCCGACTAGCGCGGAATGAGCAGTTCTTC
TRBV5-4	TRBJ1-2	TRBD1	.	CASSTGQGGNYGYTF	TGTGCCAGCAGCACCGGACAGGGGGGTAACTATGGCTACACCTTC
TRBV18	TRBJ2-5	.	.	CASSRALGQETQYF	TGTGCCAGCTCACGGGCCTTAGGCCAAGAGACCCAGTACTTC
TRBV29-1	TRBJ2-7	.	.	CSVVTWERYEQYF	TGCAGCGTTGTCACATGGGAGCGGTACGAGCAGTACTTC
TRBV5-1	TRBJ2-1	TRBD1	few	CASTTGTDHNEQFF	TGCGCCAGCACAACCGGGACAGATCACAATGAGCAGTTCTTC
TRBV11-2	TRBJ2-7	.	.	CASSRTTESREQYF	TGTGCCAGCAGCCGGACCACTGAATCTCGGGAGCAGTACTTC
TRBV7-6	TRBJ1-5	.	.	CASSAQGGNQPQHF	TGTGCCAGCAGCGCTCAAGGGGGCAATCAGCCCCAGCATTTT
TRBV7-3	TRBJ2-1	.	.	CASSLSGGSFGEQFF	TGTGCCAGCAGCTTAAGCGGAGGTTCGTTTGGAGAGCAGTTCTTC